This TCR beta chain was found in a study of T cell responses to AZD1222 COVID-19 vaccine. Across the study: Pooled together were second doses at about 4 or about 12 weeks.

CDR1 and CDR2 (germline): SGHTA, FQGNSA. J was trimmed by 5 bases and V by 4 bases; bases with no gene match: 6. The CDR3 runs to 15 residues. Profiling relied on immunoSEQ multiplex PCR, and the TCRdb table lists in-frame clones only, not all of them. This table has 150,000 to 180,000 clones, roughly 90% appearing once. Comments on this clone: The antigen is unknown.

Regarding the study as a whole: Females made up more of the donors, who were largely white British, and clonal diversity may have come out too low. With dominance at 160-218 and 743-854, vaccine-associated CD4 TCRs spanned spike.

V is TRBV7-2 and J is TRBJ2-7, with 12 nucleotides matching TRBD2. The TCR sequence derives from an adult in good health. The material sequenced was peripheral blood, taken on day 0 of AZD1222 vaccination. CDR3 DNA sequence: TGTGCCAGCAGCTCAAGACTAGCGGGGGACCACGAGCAGTACTTC. It translates to CASSSRLAGDHEQYF.